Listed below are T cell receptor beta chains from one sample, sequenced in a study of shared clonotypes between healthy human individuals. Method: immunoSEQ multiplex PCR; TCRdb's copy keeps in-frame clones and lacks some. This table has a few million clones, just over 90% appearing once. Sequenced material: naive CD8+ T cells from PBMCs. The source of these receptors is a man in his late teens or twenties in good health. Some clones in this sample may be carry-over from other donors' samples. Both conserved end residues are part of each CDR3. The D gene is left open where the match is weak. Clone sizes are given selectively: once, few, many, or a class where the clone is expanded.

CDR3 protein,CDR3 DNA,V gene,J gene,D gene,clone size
CASRYHGALEAFF,TGTGCCAGCAGATACCACGGAGCCCTTGAAGCTTTCTTT,TRBV27,TRBJ1-1,NA,NA
CASSSGVGGPSYEQYF,TGTGCCAGCAGCTCGGGGGTGGGAGGCCCGTCCTACGAGCAGTACTTC,TRBV7-9,TRBJ2-7,NA,once
CSVPPGQLTDTQYF,TGCAGCGTCCCCCCGGGACAGCTCACAGATACGCAGTATTTT,TRBV29-1,TRBJ2-3,TRBD1,NA
CASSSGTTFYNEQFF,TGTGCCAGCAGCTCCGGGACAACCTTCTACAATGAGCAGTTCTTC,TRBV5-4,TRBJ2-1,NA,NA
CASSLSFREGAYEQYF,TGTGCCAGCAGTTTATCCTTCAGGGAGGGGGCCTACGAGCAGTACTTC,TRBV28,TRBJ2-7,NA,NA
CASSQDGLAGDTDTQYF,TGCGCCAGCAGCCAAGATGGGCTAGCGGGAGATACAGATACGCAGTATTTT,TRBV4-3,TRBJ2-3,TRBD2,NA
CASSPYLTAYEQYF,TGTGCCAGCAGCCCCTACTTAACAGCCTACGAGCAGTACTTC,TRBV4-2,TRBJ2-7,NA,once
CASVGAGWWEQYF,TGTGCCAGCGTAGGGGCCGGGTGGTGGGAGCAGTACTTC,TRBV6-5,TRBJ2-7,NA,NA
CAFNDRVGNEQFF,TGTGCCTTCAACGACAGGGTGGGCAATGAGCAGTTCTTC,TRBV30,TRBJ2-1,TRBD1,NA
CASSPTRDTSTDTQYF,TGTGCCAGCAGCCCAACCCGGGACACTAGCACAGATACGCAGTATTTT,TRBV11-2,TRBJ2-3,NA,NA
CSAPGKRESYNEQFF,TGCAGCGCCCCGGGAAAGCGGGAGTCATACAATGAGCAGTTCTTC,TRBV29-1,TRBJ2-1,TRBD2,NA
CAVEGYTF,TGTGCCGTGGAAGGCTACACCTTC,TRBV7-8,TRBJ1-2,NA,few
CASNRESSYNEQFF,TGCGCCAGCAACCGGGAGTCATCGTACAATGAGCAGTTCTTC,TRBV4-1,TRBJ2-1,NA,NA
CASSLVRASWQYF,TGTGCCAGCAGCTTGGTGAGGGCCAGTTGGCAGTACTTC,TRBV5-6,TRBJ2-7,NA,NA
CASSSGHGAEAFF,TGTGCCAGCAGCTCAGGACATGGGGCCGAAGCTTTCTTT,TRBV7-2,TRBJ1-1,NA,NA
CASSGVAGRPLYEQYF,TGTGCCAGCAGTGGGGTTGCGGGAAGGCCACTTTACGAGCAGTACTTC,TRBV27,TRBJ2-7,NA,NA
CATSRGGTYEQYF,TGTGCCACCAGCAGAGGGGGGACCTACGAGCAGTACTTC,TRBV15,TRBJ2-7,NA,NA
CASSPRFGGDEQFF,TGTGCCAGCAGCCCGAGGTTTGGGGGAGACGAGCAGTTCTTC,TRBV27,TRBJ2-1,NA,NA
CASSPGQLANYGYTF,TGCGCCAGCAGCCCCGGACAGCTAGCTAACTATGGCTACACCTTC,TRBV4-1,TRBJ1-2,NA,NA
CASSASSSTTTAPGQGARDGYTF,TGTGCCAGCAGCGCGAGTAGTAGTACCACAACAGCCCCGGGACAGGGGGCGCGGGATGGCTACACCTTC,TRBV9,TRBJ1-2,TRBD1,NA
CASSQLGDGEKLFF,TGCGCCAGCAGCCAATTGGGGGATGGCGAAAAACTGTTTTTT,TRBV4-3,TRBJ1-4,NA,NA
CASSFLGGASTDTQYF,TGTGCCAGCAGTTTTCTGGGCGGGGCGAGCACAGATACGCAGTATTTT,TRBV27,TRBJ2-3,NA,NA
CASSIGLHLESYTDTQYF,TGTGCCAGTAGTATCGGCCTGCATTTAGAGAGCTACACAGATACGCAGTATTTT,TRBV19,TRBJ2-3,NA,NA
CASSEWRSGSRYNEQFF,TGTGCCAGCAGTGAATGGCGTAGCGGGAGCCGCTACAATGAGCAGTTCTTC,TRBV6-1,TRBJ2-1,TRBD2,NA
CASSRRWGGIDEQYF,TGTGCCAGCAGCCGCCGGTGGGGGGGCATCGACGAGCAGTACTTC,TRBV7-9,TRBJ2-7,NA,NA
CASIQGRGTEAFF,TGTGCCAGCATACAGGGTCGGGGCACTGAAGCTTTCTTT,TRBV10-3,TRBJ1-1,NA,NA
CATSREGAKTDTQYF,TGTGCCACCAGCAGGGAGGGGGCAAAAACAGATACGCAGTATTTT,TRBV15,TRBJ2-3,NA,NA
CASSQERVSQETQYF,TGCGCCAGCAGCCAAGAAAGGGTCTCCCAAGAGACCCAGTACTTC,TRBV4-1,TRBJ2-5,NA,NA
CASRPLLAGVSYEQYF,TGTGCCAGCAGACCTCTACTAGCGGGGGTTTCCTACGAGCAGTACTTC,TRBV28,TRBJ2-7,TRBD2,NA
CATSSDTYEQYF,TGTGCCACCAGCAGCGACACCTACGAGCAGTACTTC,TRBV15,TRBJ2-7,NA,NA
CASSFLEGGTGFFGNTIYF,TGTGCCAGCAGCTTTCTCGAAGGTGGAACAGGGTTCTTTGGAAACACCATATATTTT,TRBV11-3,TRBJ1-3,NA,NA
CAWSVAAGQETQYF,TGTGCCTGGAGTGTAGCGGCAGGGCAAGAGACCCAGTACTTC,TRBV30,TRBJ2-5,NA,NA
CASSGRDTYEQYF,TGTGCCAGCAGTGGAAGGGATACCTACGAGCAGTACTTC,TRBV25-1,TRBJ2-7,NA,NA
CASSLWGPQETQYF,TGTGCCAGCAGTTTATGGGGGCCCCAAGAGACCCAGTACTTC,TRBV27,TRBJ2-5,NA,once
CASSLFAPTGADTQYF,TGTGCCAGCAGTTTATTCGCCCCCACAGGGGCAGATACGCAGTATTTT,TRBV28,TRBJ2-3,TRBD1,NA
CASSFGVSGANVLTF,TGTGCCAGCAGTTTTGGGGTCTCTGGGGCCAACGTCCTGACTTTC,TRBV27,TRBJ2-6,NA,NA
CASSLRHYGTEAFF,TGTGCCAGCAGTTTAAGGCACTACGGCACTGAAGCTTTCTTT,TRBV28,TRBJ1-1,NA,NA
CASRPGLNTEAFF,TGTGCCAGTAGGCCAGGGTTGAACACTGAAGCTTTCTTT,TRBV19,TRBJ1-1,NA,few
CASSTPSGGTYEQYF,TGTGCCAGCAGCACCCCCTCGGGAGGGACCTACGAGCAGTACTTC,TRBV11-2,TRBJ2-7,TRBD2,NA
CASSDSRGAGELFF,TGTGCCAGCAGTGACTCGAGGGGGGCCGGGGAGCTGTTTTTT,TRBV6-4,TRBJ2-2,NA,NA
CASSTTSSTDTQYF,TGTGCCAGCTCAACTACCTCTAGCACAGATACGCAGTATTTT,TRBV18,TRBJ2-3,NA,NA
CASSVAGVFYNEQFF,TGTGCCAGTAGCGTAGCGGGTGTCTTCTACAATGAGCAGTTCTTC,TRBV19,TRBJ2-1,TRBD2,NA
CASSFGSVGEQYF,TGTGCCAGCAGCTTTGGGTCGGTCGGCGAGCAGTACTTC,TRBV5-6,TRBJ2-7,NA,NA
CASSLRGTQNTGELFF,TGTGCCAGCAGCTTAAGGGGAACCCAGAACACCGGGGAGCTGTTTTTT,TRBV7-3,TRBJ2-2,NA,once
CASSQGRQGSGYGYTF,TGCGCCAGCAGCCAAGGCCGACAGGGGTCAGGCTATGGCTACACCTTC,TRBV4-3,TRBJ1-2,TRBD1,NA
CASKYRVINQPQHF,TGTGCCAGCAAATACAGAGTAATTAATCAGCCCCAGCATTTT,TRBV28,TRBJ1-5,NA,once